This T cell receptor beta chain was identified during a study of cytomegalovirus exposure and HLA in healthy donors (TCRdb year 2017). At the level of the whole study: In an earlier analysis of some 550 of the donors, 250 to 300 Gb of sequence data and 100 million or so unique TCR beta sequences from 150 million to 200 million T cells were reported. To predict cytomegalovirus infection status, the study combined high-throughput TCR immunosequencing, statistical association of individual TCRs with disease status, and machine learning. The study was designed to test whether signatures of past pathogen exposure could be identified by cataloging public T cell receptors. About 280 gigabases of sequencing data and roughly 90 million unique TCR sequences were included in an early release covering roughly 600 HLA-typed donors. Every repertoire in the discovery cohort had been generated on one and the same sequencing platform. Besides the first cohort of roughly 640 subjects, a separate validation cohort made up of around 120 different subjects was used. A later analysis re-examined previously published TCR beta repertoires from more than 550 donors and added high-resolution HLA genotyping to investigate patterns of TCR occurrence. A few DR-DQ haplotypes were treated as single units for association and clustering because of strong linkage in the cohort. Genome-wide SNP genotypes for about 65% of the roughly 670 donors were used in a later genetic analysis, which treated that subset as a discovery cohort. The number of typed donors differed by locus: 629-630 for A, B, C, DRB1 and DQB1; some 540 for DQA1; approximately 600 for DPA1; and roughly 450 for DPB1. Donor age, sex, ethnicity and CMV serostatus were compiled together with the repertoire data. The T cell repertoires of under 700 subjects were profiled by immunosequencing and related to cytomegalovirus serostatus. HLA typing covered class I and class II loci at four-digit resolution. Among some 400 genotyped donors of the cohort, an average of roughly 230,000 unique TCR beta nucleotide sequences was sequenced per donor, of which about 18% were non-productive. Rather than using new phenotypic data, the later analysis identified candidate immune exposures from TCR beta sequences and from how often those sequences occurred across donors. The genetic ancestry cluster associated with self-reported Caucasian donors included about 84% of the roughly 400 genotyped donors. To decide whether each TCR beta V gene segment behaved as functional or pseudogenic, an earlier analysis of approximately 590 of the donors relied on high-throughput TCR beta sequencing. Overall study results and their limits: Several of the top co-occurrence clusters appeared to be linked to parvovirus B19, influenza, CMV and Epstein-Barr virus, according to a later analysis. Most TCR sequences were seen in very few donors, while some public TCRs were found in many individuals. In the study, about 150 TCR beta chains were listed as associated with cytomegalovirus. In a later analysis, TCR association rates were found to vary across HLA loci, with the most associated TCRs seen for DRB1 alleles and the fewest for HLA-C alleles. Compared with equally common non-associated chains, HLA-associated TCR beta chains in a later analysis were more clonally expanded and had lower generation probabilities. Linkage disequilibrium might explain the correlated functional status among segregating V segments, but an unknown experimental factor could not be ruled out. For the cohort, immune exposure information was limited to CMV serostatus. Because HLA typing was unavailable for some donors at each locus, only the typed subset was used in association tests. A few of the identified cytomegalovirus-associated TCR beta chains were confirmed in vitro to be specific for cytomegalovirus antigens. This cohort had only TCR beta chains sequenced, and the lack of alpha or paired-chain data limited which features could be detected. In a later genetic analysis, fewer N-insertions in productive TCRs were reported among donors in an Asian-associated ancestry cluster than the approximately 630-donor mean. At a false discovery rate of 0.05, a later analysis linked 16,951 TCR beta sequences to specific HLA alleles. The authors suggested that the approach could potentially be generalized to other disease states and immunological phenotypes. A further reported finding was that TCR beta sequences accurately predicted the HLA-A and HLA-B alleles for most subjects in the first cohort. The classifier was reported to diagnose cytomegalovirus status with high specificity and sensitivity in both the original and validation cohorts. Because the 87-base-pair reads could not distinguish some IMGT-functional V segments, including TRBV6-2 and TRBV6-3, those segments were excluded. The sequencing pipeline was judged likely to have produced a cluster of highly shared sequence variants as a technical artifact. The presence/absence analyses assumed that sequencing depth was roughly uniform across donors, and that assumption may not be true. Broadly in line with IMGT annotations, most TCR beta V segments showed up in productive rearrangements about 87% or about 30% of the time in an earlier analysis of several hundred of the donors. Because counts were too low, roughly 18 rarely observed V segments, including chromosome 9 orphons, were left out of the earlier analysis of a few hundred of the donors. An association between a missense DCLRE1C variant and V-gene and J-gene trimming of TCR beta chains was found in a later genetic analysis and replicated in an independent cohort. According to a later analysis, most CMV-associated TCR beta chains appeared to be HLA-restricted, and the HLA associations seemed to be driven largely by CMV exposure. Strong co-occurrence of HLA alleles, especially DR and DQ, made assigning TCR associations to individual alleles difficult.

V is clipped by 10 bases and J by 4 bases, and the sequence between their germline boundaries is 12 bases long. From the cysteine up to the phenylalanine, the CDR3 has a length of 12 residues. The read is trimmed to its CDR3 DNA, 36 bases read in frame from base 1. The germline V gene encodes CDR1 SNHLY and CDR2 FYNNEI. Libraries were built with the immunoSEQ multiplex PCR assay. The multiplex PCR relied on a mix of 60 forward primers for TCR Vbeta segments and 13 reverse primers for TCR Jbeta segments. The CDR3 region of rearranged TCR beta genes was amplified from genomic DNA with a multiplex PCR assay. Amplified TCR beta libraries were sequenced as 87-base-pair reads on the Illumina HiSeq System. The paper's data handling went like this. A later analysis tallied around 87 million unique TCR beta chains across the 700 or so repertoires, and roughly 11 million of those chains were shared by two or more donors. To remove PCR and sequencing errors, raw reads were error-corrected and collapsed into unique sequences using a nearest-neighbor algorithm that merged closely related sequences. Alignment of CDR3 sequences to IMGT reference sequences was used to assign V, D and J gene segments. For a sequence to be retained, a match of at least six nucleotides to both a V gene segment and a J gene segment was required. A rearrangement was called productive if the CDR3 had no stop codons and remained in frame with V and J, and every other rearrangement was called non-productive. CDR3 was defined according to IMGT convention as the region running from the second conserved V-encoded cysteine to the conserved J-encoded phenylalanine. Sequences without an unambiguous match to a single V gene segment were excluded from the earlier analysis of 587 of the donors. In an earlier analysis of roughly 500 of the donors, V segments were called functional above 56.7% productive rearrangements and were called segregating when the between-donor standard deviation exceeded 5%. A statistical classification framework was built to diagnose cytomegalovirus status from the catalog of TCR beta chain sequences. In a later analysis, V and J genes were assigned by comparing TCR nucleotide sequences against IMGT/GENE-DB human TR gene sequences. In a later analysis, CDR3 sequences and most-parsimonious VDJ recombination scenarios were assigned using the TCRdist pipeline. A later analysis defined each TCR beta chain by its CDR3 amino acid sequence plus V-gene family, and excluded reads lacking a unique V-gene family. A later analysis removed over 500 highly shared, low-generation-probability nucleotide sequences to deal with suspected cross-contamination and a sequencing artifact. A later analysis calculated a clonal expansion index for each public chain from normalized within-repertoire ranks of inferred template counts. Generation probabilities in a later analysis came from a VDJ recombination model fitted to out-of-frame rearrangements, and those results were checked against IGoR. In a later analysis, TCR-TCR, TCR-HLA and TCR-CMV co-occurrence was scored with hypergeometric tests, and a repertoire-size bias correction was applied to TCR pairs. To estimate false discovery rates, a later analysis permuted the HLA or CMV assignments 20 times. In a later analysis, co-occurring TCRs were grouped using DBSCAN, and TCRdist sequence similarity was added for clustering within HLA-allele-positive subsets. Repertoires with fewer than 30,000 or more than 120,000 public chains, plus five repertoires with anomalous nucleotide sharing, were excluded from co-occurrence clustering. TCRdb's version of the immuneACCESS table is confined to in-frame rearrangements and falls short of the full clone set. An unresolved V gene accounts for under half of the shortfall where checked; the remainder is of unknown origin. The V and J calls and the clone size are those of that table, but D and trimming were determined from the DNA. For this sample there are about 100,000 clones; about 80% appear just once. Of the sample, over 4% is held by the ten largest clones.

With respect to this clone: Its antigen is unknown. No much larger clone exists at a distance of one base, and base qualities are not known.

In total, roughly 670 healthy bone marrow donors made up the cohort. At the time of sampling, every cohort member was nominally healthy, though immune exposures that went unrecorded were likely present. The donor was CMV seropositive and was included in the group of 289 seropositive cohort members. Each donor provided a peripheral blood sample, and peripheral blood mononuclear cells were used for TCR beta sequencing. Genomic DNA was extracted from the blood cell samples with the Qiagen DNeasy Blood Extraction Kit. This receptor was obtained from a female donor in good health and CMV-seropositive. The chain links TRBV2 with TRBJ2-3, and TRBD1 may be the D gene, going by 7 matching bases. Sequencing used PBMCs. The sequenced DNA is TGTGCCACCCAGGGGGGCCCAGATACGCAGTATTTT. This codes for CATQGGPDTQYF.